The T cell receptor beta chain described here comes from a study of control samples from healthy donors and cancer patients. Profiling relied on immunoSEQ multiplex PCR, and the TCRdb table lists in-frame clones only, not all of them. The table lists 110,000 to 150,000 clones, 91% of them singletons, with 5.5% to 7.5% in the top ten. Trimming took 4 bases from V and 5 from J, leaving 17 bases between them. There are 16 residues in the CDR3. Germline V CDR1 and CDR2: SEHNR, FQNEAQ (reference sequence). Material for sequencing was blood. This clonotype originated in a man aged 18 to 35 in good health. The chain has TRBV7-9 and TRBJ2-2, with D possibly matching TRBD2 (5 bases). The CDR3 protein is CASSSGETGWTGELFF. The CDR3 DNA reads TGTGCCAGCAGCTCCGGGGAAACGGGATGGACCGGGGAGCTGTTTTTT.